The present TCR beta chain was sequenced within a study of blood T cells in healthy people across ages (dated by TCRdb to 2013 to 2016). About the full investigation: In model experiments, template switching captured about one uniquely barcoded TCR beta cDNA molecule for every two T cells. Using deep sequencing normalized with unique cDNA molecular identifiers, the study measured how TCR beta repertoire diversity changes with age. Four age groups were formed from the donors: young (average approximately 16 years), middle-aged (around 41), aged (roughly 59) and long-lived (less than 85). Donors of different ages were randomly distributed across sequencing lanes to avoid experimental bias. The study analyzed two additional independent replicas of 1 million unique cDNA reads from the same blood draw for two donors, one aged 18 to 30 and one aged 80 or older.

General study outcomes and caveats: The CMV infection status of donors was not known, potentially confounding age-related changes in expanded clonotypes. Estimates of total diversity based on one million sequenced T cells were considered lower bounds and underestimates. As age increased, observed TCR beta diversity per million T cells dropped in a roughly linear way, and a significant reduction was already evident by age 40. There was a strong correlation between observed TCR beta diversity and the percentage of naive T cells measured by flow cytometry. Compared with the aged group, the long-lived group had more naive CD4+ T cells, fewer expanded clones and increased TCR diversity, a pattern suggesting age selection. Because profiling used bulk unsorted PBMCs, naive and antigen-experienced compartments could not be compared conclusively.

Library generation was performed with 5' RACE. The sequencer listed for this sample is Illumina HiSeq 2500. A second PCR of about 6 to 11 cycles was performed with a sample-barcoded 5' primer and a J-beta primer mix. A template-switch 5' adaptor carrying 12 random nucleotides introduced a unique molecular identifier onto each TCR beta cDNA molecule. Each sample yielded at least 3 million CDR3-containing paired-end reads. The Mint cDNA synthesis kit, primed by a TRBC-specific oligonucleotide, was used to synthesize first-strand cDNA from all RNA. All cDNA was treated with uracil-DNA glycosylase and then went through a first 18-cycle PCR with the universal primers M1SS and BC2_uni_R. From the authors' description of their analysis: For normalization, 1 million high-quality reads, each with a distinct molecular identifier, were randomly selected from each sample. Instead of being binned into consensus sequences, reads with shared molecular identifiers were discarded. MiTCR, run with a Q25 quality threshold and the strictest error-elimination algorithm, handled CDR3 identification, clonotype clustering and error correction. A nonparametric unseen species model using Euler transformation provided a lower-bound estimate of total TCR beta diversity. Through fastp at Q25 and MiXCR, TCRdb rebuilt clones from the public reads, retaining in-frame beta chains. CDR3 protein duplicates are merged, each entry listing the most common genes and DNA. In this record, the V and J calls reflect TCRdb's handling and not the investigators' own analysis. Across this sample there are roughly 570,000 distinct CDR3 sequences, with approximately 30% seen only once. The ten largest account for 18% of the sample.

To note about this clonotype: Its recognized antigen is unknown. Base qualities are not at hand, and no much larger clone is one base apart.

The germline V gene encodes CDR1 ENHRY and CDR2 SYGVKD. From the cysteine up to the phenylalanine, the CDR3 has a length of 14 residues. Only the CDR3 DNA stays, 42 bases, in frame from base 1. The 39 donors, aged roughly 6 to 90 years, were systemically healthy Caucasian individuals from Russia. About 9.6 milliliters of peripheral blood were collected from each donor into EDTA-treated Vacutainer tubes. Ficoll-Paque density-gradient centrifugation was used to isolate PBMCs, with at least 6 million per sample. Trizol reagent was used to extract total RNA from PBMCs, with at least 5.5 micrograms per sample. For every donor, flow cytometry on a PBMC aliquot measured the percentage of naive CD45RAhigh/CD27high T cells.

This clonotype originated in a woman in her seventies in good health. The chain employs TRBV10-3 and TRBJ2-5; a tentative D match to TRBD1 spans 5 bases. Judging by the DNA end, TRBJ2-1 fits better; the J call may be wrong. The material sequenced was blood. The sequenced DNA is TGTGCCATCAGTGAGACCCAGGGAAACAATGAGCAGTTCTTC. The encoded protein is CAISETQGNNEQFF.